This record covers a single TCR beta chain. This entry is derived from a study of blood T cell repertoires in COVID-19. The data were produced by immunoSEQ multiplex PCR, yet TCRdb's version contains in-frame clones alone and is incomplete. Seen here are roughly 330,000 clones, around nine tenths observed once, and the top ten hold approximately 4%. Germline assignment: CDR1 SGHTA and CDR2 FQGNSA. The J segment lost 2 bases and the V segment lost 1 base, leaving 11 bases of the junction unmatched. This CDR3 spans 17 amino acids. The chain has TRBV7-2 and TRBJ2-7; 7 nucleotides agree with TRBD1. Sequenced: peripheral blood. The receptor comes from a woman in her fifties or sixties with active or convalescent COVID-19. CDR3 sequence reads: CASSLDRPGQQAYEQYF. The CDR3 DNA follows: TGTGCCAGCAGCTTAGATCGTCCGGGACAGCAAGCCTACGAGCAGTACTTC.